This T cell receptor (beta chain) was identified during a study of beta chain features in type 1 diabetes (dated by TCRdb to 2016 to 2018). About the investigation overall: Mean age, gender distribution, total cell number and subset yield did not differ between patients and healthy donors. A total of roughly 100 million sorted cells were examined across all samples, and the number of cells per subset was strongly correlated with RNA yield. The study compared TCRB repertoires of sorted circulating CD4+ T cell subsets between recently diagnosed type 1 diabetes patients and matched healthy donors. Whereas all 30 or so donors provided naive and central memory subsets, regulatory and stem cell-like memory subsets were isolated from just 8 patients and roughly 8 healthy donors. The paper as a whole reports these results and caveats: Naive, central memory and regulatory TCRB repertoires appeared more similar among patients than among healthy donors. Because the HLA sub-analyses included only small numbers of individuals, any influence of HLA type on TCRB rearrangement was left unresolved. Because cDNA rather than genomic DNA was sequenced, highly expressing activated cells could have been over-represented, although no difference in activation and CD3 levels was found between groups. Type 1 diabetes patients showed a moderate but significant shortening of TCRB CDR3 length in all four CD4+ subsets. PCR may preferentially amplify shorter templates, but because patient and control samples were amplified and corrected together, any resulting skew would affect both groups equally. Patients with type 1 diabetes made fewer insertions and deleted more nucleotides at VDJ recombination sites, implying thymic rearrangement abnormalities.

All of the isolated RNA was reverse transcribed with the High Capacity cDNA Reverse Transcription Kit, so expressed TCRB transcripts were sequenced. Deep immunoSEQ sequencing was performed on naive, central memory and regulatory T cell samples, with an average of around 3.4 million total reads per sample. After sorted cells were lysed in RLT buffer, RNA was extracted with DNase-treated RNeasy Micro or Mini kits, with the choice depending on cell number. To prevent cross-contamination, each cell subset was processed individually, whereas patient and healthy donor samples were processed jointly. The immunoSEQ multiplex PCR was used to amplify TCRB sequences from cDNA, yielding 87-bp fragments that span the CDR3 region. Sequencing of the amplicons was performed on the Illumina HiSeq platform. The source study handled its data this way. Synthetic template baselines were used to correct PCR bias computationally, reads within Hamming distance 2 were collapsed together, and singletons that could not be merged were discarded. Reads were aligned against IMGT so that V, D and J genes, CDR3 length and insertions or deletions at six rearrangement sites could be assigned. Within each subset, clonotype counts were normalized to the number of sorted cells before true diversity and Gini coefficients were calculated with the tcR R package. The overlap coefficient, calculated on TCRB nucleotide sequences, was used to measure repertoire sharing. The table was pulled from immuneACCESS by TCRdb, which kept in-frame rearrangements only. Such tables lose some clones; where checked, under half of the loss comes from unresolved V genes, and the rest has no known cause. From that table come the V and J calls and clone size; the DNA was used to work out D and trimming. Here the sample has around 150,000 clones; under 9.5% occur a single time. 0.5% to 0.65% of the sample is taken by the ten largest.

A remark on this clone: The specificity of this receptor is unknown. No base quality values were provided; no much bigger clone lies one nucleotide off.

The CDR3 covers 16 residues, taking in both the cysteine and the phenylalanine. Only CDR3 DNA is held: 48 bases, read in frame from base 1. CDR1 SGHTA and CDR2 FQGNSA were looked up in the germline V gene. Trimming takes 4 bases from V and 9 bases from J, and the germline ends sit 19 bases apart. A single peripheral blood draw of approximately 120 mL on average was collected from each donor into heparinised tubes. Using a panel that included CD45RO, CCR7, CD25, CD127, CD95 and CD27, naive, central memory, regulatory and stem cell-like memory CD4+ T cells were sorted on a BD FACSAria II. Purity was above 95% for every sorted population. PBMCs were isolated right away by Lymphoprep density gradient centrifugation and were stained directly, without culture. Samples were stained and sorted in pairs, with one healthy donor and one patient per experiment, so that batch effects were minimized.

The chain is made from TRBV7-2 and TRBJ1-6; the D gene cannot be resolved reliably. Sequencing was performed on central memory CD4+ T cells from blood. This clonotype was obtained from a man younger than 35 in good health. The DNA sequence is given as TGTGCCAGCAGCTCAAGGCCAGGTAGCGTGATTTCACCCCTCCACTTT. Its protein reads: CASSSRPGSVISPLHF.